Given below is one TCR beta chain in context. Its antigen is unknown. These data come from a study of T cell responses to AZD1222 COVID-19 vaccine. General study findings and limits: Females outnumbered males among donors, who were mostly white British; clonal diversity was possibly underestimated. A reported finding is that nearly half of spike-specific TCRs target unmutated variant regions.

Data came from immunoSEQ multiplex PCR; TCRdb stores just in-frame clones and leaves some out. The sample has 95,000 to 150,000 clones; approximately 90% are singletons. The CDR3 totals 14 residues. The chain carries TRBV21-1 and TRBJ1-2. TRBV21-1 is designated a pseudogene. This specimen was peripheral blood, taken on day 0 of AZD1222 vaccination. The receptor comes from an adult in good health. The CDR3 DNA reads as TGTGCCAGCAGCAAGCCCGAGGGCCCCTATGGCTACACCTTC. It encodes CASSKPEGPYGYTF.